The 30 T cell receptor beta chains below were found in one sample sequenced in a study of T cell responses to AZD1222 COVID-19 vaccine. Sequencing was performed with immunoSEQ multiplex PCR; in TCRdb, only in-frame clones are kept and a portion is missing. Of about 140,000 clones listed, about 89% are singletons. Sequences were derived from peripheral blood, sampled 28 days after the second AZD1222 dose. These receptor sequences come from an adult who received the AZD1222 COVID-19 vaccine.

The chain has TRBV7-2 and TRBJ1-6, with D tentatively TRBD1 (6 bases). The V end lost 5 bases, the J end lost 9 bases, and 20 bases lay between the germline ends. The germline V gene has CDR1 SGHTA and CDR2 FQGNSA. The CDR3 is 16 residues long. CDR3 DNA: TGTGCCAGCAGCCCACAACAGGGAACTCTCGGTTCACCCCTCCACTTT. Protein sequence: CASSPQQGTLGSPLHF.

The chain uses TRBV5-4 and TRBJ2-1; D unresolved. The CDR3 consists of 14 residues. Germline lookup yields CDR1 SGHNT and CDR2 YYREEE (reference sequence). V was cut by 0 bases and J by 0 bases, with 4 bases left in between. DNA for the CDR3: TGTGCCAGCAGCTTGGGCGACTCCTACAATGAGCAGTTCTTC. This encodes CASSLGDSYNEQFF.

The genes are TRBV5-6 and TRBJ2-7; 10 bases map to TRBD2. The CDR3 totals 17 residues. V lost 4 bases, J lost 1 base, and 11 bases stayed unmatched. The germline V gene has CDR1 SGHDT and CDR2 YYEEEE. DNA of the CDR3: TGTGCCAGCAGCCCCGTCCCTAGCGGGAGAAGTTCCTACGAGCAGTACTTC. Amino acids: CASSPVPSGRSSYEQYF.

The chain employs TRBV6-2 or TRBV6-3 and TRBJ2-7; D may match TRBD1 or TRBD2 (5 bases each). Germline loops: CDR1 MNHEY, CDR2 SVGEGT. Trimming cost V 8 bases and J 0 bases, with 20 bases left between them. The CDR3 length is 16 residues. The CDR3 here is CASCPLPGRFSYEQYF. The CDR3 nucleotides read TGTGCCAGCTGCCCACTCCCGGGACGGTTCTCCTACGAGCAGTACTTC.

This clone showed up just once. V usage is TRBV21-1 and J usage is TRBJ1-1. TRBV21-1 is a known pseudogene. The CDR3 spans 15 residues. DNA of the CDR3: TGTGCCAGCAGCAAAGCTCGGGGGTCAAACACTGAAGCTTTCTTT. It encodes CASSKARGSNTEAFF.

The chain recombines TRBV6-4 with TRBJ2-3; D tentatively reads TRBD1 or TRBD2 (5 bases each). The CDR3 contains 15 residues. The germline V and J ends were trimmed by 5 bases and 6 bases, with 18 bases remaining between them. CDR1 MRHNA and CDR2 SNTAGT come from the germline V gene. CDR3 loop: CASSLRGPSMDTQYF. The CDR3 region has the DNA TGTGCCAGCAGTCTACGGGGCCCATCGATGGATACGCAGTATTTT.

V usage is TRBV25-1 and J usage is TRBJ1-1; D gene unclear. Germline CDR1 is MGHDK and CDR2 is SYGVNS. V was pared by 0 bases and J by 5 bases, with 13 bases between. This CDR3 contains 15 residues. CDR3 amino acids: CASSEYGGMGTEAFF. The CDR3, as DNA: TGTGCCAGCAGTGAATACGGAGGGATGGGGACTGAAGCTTTCTTT. The variable domain in full, completed from reference TRBV25-1 and TRBJ1-1, reads EADIYQTPRYLVIGTGKKITLECSQTMGHDKMYWYQQDPGMELHLIHYSYGVNSTEKGDLSSESTVSRIRTEHFPLTLESARPSHTSQYLCASSEYGGMGTEAFFGQGTRLTVV.

The chain couples TRBV6-1 to TRBJ1-2; TRBD1 matches 7 bases. The germline V gene encodes CDR1 MNHNS and CDR2 SASEGT. This CDR3 contains 14 residues. J lost 7 bases, V lost 2 bases, and 7 bases had no gene match. The CDR3 DNA is TGTGCCAGCAGTGAACCATATAGACAGGGTGGCTACACCTTC. Protein: CASSEPYRQGGYTF.

The chain couples TRBV3-1 (or the pseudogene TRBV3-2) to TRBJ1-1, with no clear D. The CDR3 has 11 residues. Trimming removed 4 bases from V and 5 bases from J, with 5 bases in between. Germline CDR1 reads LGHDT; CDR2 reads YNNKEL (reference sequence). CDR3 in amino acids: CASSLGTEAFF. The CDR3 nucleotides read TGTGCCAGCAGCCTCGGGACTGAAGCTTTCTTT.

The CDR3 DNA sequence: TGCGCCAGCAGCGGGACCGGGACAAGCAACAATGAGCAGTTCTTC. This encodes CASSGTGTSNNEQFF. The rearrangement links TRBV5-1 to TRBJ2-1; the D gene is possibly TRBD1 (6 bases). The ends were cut back, 4 bases at V and 5 bases at J, with 16 bases in the middle. CDR3 size: 15 residues. Germline CDR1 reads SGHRS; CDR2 reads YFSETQ.

This rearrangement joins TRBV7-2 to TRBJ1-2; D gene ambiguous. The CDR3 is 15 residues long. Per germline, CDR1 SGHTA and CDR2 FQGNSA. Deletions cut 4 bases from V and 4 bases from J, with 16 bases between. Written as DNA, the CDR3 is TGTGCCAGCAGCTCCTCGGGGAGGGTGATCTATGGCTACACCTTC. It yields the protein CASSSSGRVIYGYTF.

The V call is TRBV27, the J call TRBJ2-7; 8 nucleotides match TRBD1. The CDR3 loop spans 14 amino acids. With 2 bases clipped from V and 7 bases from J, the junction kept 7 bases outside the gene matches. Germline V CDR1 and CDR2: MNHEY, SMNVEV (reference sequence). The CDR3 reads CASSLGQGRGEQYF. The CDR3 DNA sequence: TGTGCCAGCAGTTTAGGACAGGGACGCGGGGAGCAGTACTTC.

This clone was recorded a few times. The chain employs TRBV28 and TRBJ1-2, with 8 bases matching TRBD1. V was clipped by 6 bases and J by 5 bases; unmatched bases: 8. Per the germline V gene, CDR1 is MDHEN and CDR2 is SYDVKM. CDR3 length: 14 residues. CDR3: CASSLPDRDYGYTF. The CDR3, as DNA: TGTGCCAGCAGCCTCCCGGACAGGGATTATGGCTACACCTTC.

The chain joins TRBV9 to TRBJ1-2, with 12 nucleotides matching TRBD1. This CDR3 has 17 amino acids. Germline-derived CDR1 and CDR2 are SGDLS and YYNGEE. After removal of 4 bases from V and 0 bases from J, the junction contained 7 bases not matched to a gene. This chain's CDR3 is CASSQTGTGGANYGYTF. As DNA, the CDR3 is TGTGCCAGCAGCCAGACCGGGACAGGGGGCGCTAACTATGGCTACACCTTC.

V and J are TRBV29-1 and TRBJ2-7; D ambiguous. Germline V gives CDR1 SQVTM, CDR2 ANQGSEA. The CDR3 spans 14 residues. Trimming stripped 4 bases from V and 6 bases from J, with 19 bases between. The CDR3 DNA reads TGCAGCGTTGTTTGTGTCGTACTTTACTGCGAGCAGTACTTC. As protein: CSVVCVVLYCEQYF.

The chain employs TRBV28 and TRBJ2-1; the D is unclear. V lost 7 bases and J 1 base, leaving 14 bases between the germline ends. Per germline, CDR1 MDHEN and CDR2 SYDVKM. The CDR3 is made up of 15 amino acids. The CDR3, as DNA: TGTGCCAGCATCGCAGGCGGTGTTTCCTACAATGAGCAGTTCTTC. Encoded protein: CASIAGGVSYNEQFF.

The V call is TRBV14, the J call TRBJ2-1; 8 bases fit TRBD1. The CDR3 is 15 amino acids. Germline V gene lookup returns CDR1 SGHDN and CDR2 FVKESK. After removal of 4 bases from V and 9 bases from J, the junction contained 11 bases not matched to a gene. DNA for the CDR3: TGTGCCAGCAGCCTCAGGGGGCGCGGGGTGTCTGAGCAGTTCTTC. Its translation: CASSLRGRGVSEQFF. Using reference TRBV14 and TRBJ2-1 for the parts outside the CDR3, the full variable domain is EAGVTQFPSHSVIEKGQTVTLRCDPISGHDNLYWYRRVMGKEIKFLLHFVKESKQDESGMPNNRFLAERTGGTYSTLKVQPAELEDSGVYFCASSLRGRGVSEQFFGPGTRLTVL.

V is TRBV2 and J is TRBJ1-2; D gene uncertain. Deletions cut 8 bases from V and 0 bases from J, with 16 bases between. The CDR3 sequence is 15 residues long. CDR1 and CDR2 from the germline V gene are SNHLY and FYNNEI. The CDR3 bases are TGTGCCAGCTATTGGGAGGGTACCTCTAACTATGGCTACACCTTC. Translating it yields CASYWEGTSNYGYTF.

This clone occurred once. CDR3 bases: TGTGCCAGCAGCTTAGGGACCGTCGCACAAGGGCCCCAGCATTTT. It yields the protein CASSLGTVAQGPQHF. V and J are TRBV7-9 and TRBJ1-5, with unresolved D. V gave up 1 base and J gave up 9 bases, with 16 bases separating them. CDR3 size: 15 residues. The germline V gene has CDR1 SEHNR and CDR2 FQNEAQ (reference sequence).

The CDR3: CASSWGGNYEQYF. The CDR3, as DNA: TGTGCCAGCAGTTGGGGGGGAAACTACGAGCAGTACTTC. The chain has TRBV12-3 or TRBV12-4 and TRBJ2-7; 7 bases align to TRBD2. The CDR3 contains 13 residues. V lost 4 bases to trimming and J lost 3 bases; unmatched junction nucleotides: 3.

This clone has just one count. This sequence joins TRBV7-9 and TRBJ1-5; D is unresolved. Per germline, CDR1 SEHNR and CDR2 FQNEAQ (reference sequence). V dropped 5 bases and J dropped 5 bases, with 16 bases sitting between them. The CDR3 has 15 amino acids. The CDR3: CASSPLGNRHQPQHF. Here the CDR3 DNA reads TGTGCCAGCAGCCCCTTGGGGAACCGACATCAGCCCCAGCATTTT.

Comments on this clone: This CDR3 is also generated by other DNA sequences in the sample. The chain couples TRBV7-6 to TRBJ1-6; 7 bases match TRBD1. V shed 3 bases, J shed 7 bases, and the junction held 9 bases outside the gene matches. Looked up from germline, CDR1 is SGHVS and CDR2 is FNYEAQ. The CDR3 spans 16 residues. Here the CDR3 reads CASSLGAGGTNSPLHF. The DNA of the CDR3 is TGTGCCAGCAGCTTGGGGGCAGGGGGGACGAATTCACCCCTCCACTTT.

V usage is TRBV18 and J usage is TRBJ2-2; D is undetermined. This CDR3 region has 12 residues. The ends were cut back, 2 bases at V and 5 bases at J, with 3 bases in the middle. CDR1 is KGHSH and CDR2 is LQKENI in the germline V gene. CDR3 coding DNA: TGTGCCAGCTCACCAAGAACCGGGGAGCTGTTTTTT. Translation gives CASSPRTGELFF.

The V call is TRBV24-1, the J call TRBJ1-5; D perhaps matches TRBD1 (5 bases). Per the germline V gene, CDR1 is KGHDR and CDR2 is SFDVKD. The CDR3 sequence is 12 residues long. The germline V and J ends were trimmed by 5 bases and 7 bases, with 8 bases remaining between them. CDR3 in DNA: TGTGCCACCAGTGTGGGGCCGCAGCCCCAGCATTTT. This codes for CATSVGPQPQHF.

V and J are TRBV6-5 and TRBJ1-5, with TRBD1 matching over 10 bases. Germline V lookup: CDR1 MNHEY, CDR2 SVGAGI. Trimming removed 7 bases from V and 6 bases from J; junction bases left unmatched: 9. This CDR3 region has 15 residues. The CDR3 spells CASTVTGGIGQPQHF. Here the CDR3 DNA reads TGTGCCAGCACCGTGACAGGGGGCATTGGTCAGCCCCAGCATTTT.

This clone appeared a single time. The chain combines TRBV6-6 with TRBJ2-6; D gene ambiguous. The CDR3 is 16 residues long. Germline CDR1 reads MNHNY; CDR2 reads SVGAGI (reference sequence). Trimming cost V 7 bases and J 0 bases, with 13 bases left between them. The CDR3 loop reads CASMEIRRSGANVLTF. DNA for the CDR3: TGTGCCAGCATGGAAATACGGCGCTCTGGGGCCAACGTCCTGACTTTC.

The chain uses TRBV2 and TRBJ1-5; D unresolved. Germline CDR1 is SNHLY and CDR2 is FYNNEI. The CDR3 spans 13 residues. Trimming pared 7 bases from V and 0 bases from J, leaving 7 bases between. Here the CDR3 reads CASTRDSNQPQHF. In DNA, the CDR3 is TGTGCCAGCACGAGGGATAGCAATCAGCCCCAGCATTTT.

V is TRBV7-2 and J is TRBJ2-5; 10 bases are shared with TRBD2. V shed 4 bases, J shed 0 bases, and the junction held 2 bases outside the gene matches. The CDR3 covers 15 residues. Germline V lookup: CDR1 SGHTA, CDR2 FQGNSA. DNA for the CDR3: TGTGCCAGCAGCTCTAGCGGGAGCCACCAAGAGACCCAGTACTTC. Protein sequence: CASSSSGSHQETQYF.

This clone was counted once. The gene calls are TRBV10-3 and TRBJ2-1; TRBD2 aligns across 13 bases. The ends lost 6 bases at V and 7 bases at J; junction bases unmatched: 9. CDR1 and CDR2 from the germline V gene are ENHRY and SYGVKD. The CDR3 spans 16 residues. The CDR3 DNA follows: TGTGCCATCAGACCCGGACTAGCGGGAGTGGTTAATGAGCAGTTCTTC. Amino acid sequence: CAIRPGLAGVVNEQFF.

This sequence joins TRBV12-5 and TRBJ2-1, with TRBD1 matching 7 bases. The junction had 8 bases not matched to a gene; V was cut back by 1 base and J by 8 bases. CDR3 length: 15 residues. The germline gives CDR1 LGHNT, CDR2 FRNRAP. In DNA form, the CDR3 reads TGTGCTAGTGGTTTGGGGGACCCAAGGGGGCATGAGCAGTTCTTC. Translating gives CASGLGDPRGHEQFF. Variable domain in full (rest from reference TRBV12-5 and TRBJ2-1): DARVTQTPRHKVTEMGQEVTMRCQPILGHNTVFWYRQTMMQGLELLAYFRNRAPLDDSGMPKDRFSAEMPDATLATLKIQPSEPRDSAVYFCASGLGDPRGHEQFFGPGTRLTVL.